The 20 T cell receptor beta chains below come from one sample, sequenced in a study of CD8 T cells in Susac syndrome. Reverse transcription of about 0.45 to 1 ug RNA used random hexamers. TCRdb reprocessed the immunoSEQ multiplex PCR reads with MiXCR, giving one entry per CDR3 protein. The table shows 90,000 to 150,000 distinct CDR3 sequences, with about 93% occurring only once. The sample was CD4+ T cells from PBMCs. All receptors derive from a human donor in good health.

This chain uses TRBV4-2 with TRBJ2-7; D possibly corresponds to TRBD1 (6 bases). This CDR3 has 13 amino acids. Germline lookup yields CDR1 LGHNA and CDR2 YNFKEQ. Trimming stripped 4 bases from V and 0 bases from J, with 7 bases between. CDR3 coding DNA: TGTGCCAGCAGCCCGGACAGCTCCTACGAGCAGTACTTC. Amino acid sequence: CASSPDSSYEQYF.

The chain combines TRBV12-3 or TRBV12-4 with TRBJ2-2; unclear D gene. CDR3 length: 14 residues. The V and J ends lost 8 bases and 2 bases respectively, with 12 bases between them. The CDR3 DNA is TGTGCCAGCCGTGTACTCACAAACACCGGGGAGCTGTTTTTT. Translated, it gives CASRVLTNTGELFF.

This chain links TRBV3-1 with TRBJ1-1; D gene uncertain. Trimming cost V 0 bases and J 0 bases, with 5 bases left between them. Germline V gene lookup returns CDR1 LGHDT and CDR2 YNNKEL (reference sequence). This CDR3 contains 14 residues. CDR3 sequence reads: CASSQDQLNTEAFF. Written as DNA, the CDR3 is TGTGCCAGCAGCCAAGATCAGCTGAACACTGAAGCTTTCTTT.

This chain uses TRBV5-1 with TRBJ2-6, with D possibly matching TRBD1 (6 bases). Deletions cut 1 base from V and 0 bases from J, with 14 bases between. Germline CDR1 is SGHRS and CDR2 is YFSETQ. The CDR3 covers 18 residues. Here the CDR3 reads CASSLFTQGSSGANVLTF. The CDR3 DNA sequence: TGCGCCAGCAGCTTGTTTACACAGGGAAGCTCTGGGGCCAACGTCCTGACTTTC.

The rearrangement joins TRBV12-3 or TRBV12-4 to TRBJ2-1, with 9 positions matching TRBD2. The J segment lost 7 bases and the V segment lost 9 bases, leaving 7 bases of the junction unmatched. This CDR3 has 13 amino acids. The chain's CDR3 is CASCGSGRNEQFF. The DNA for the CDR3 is TGTGCCAGTTGTGGTAGCGGGAGAAATGAGCAGTTCTTC.

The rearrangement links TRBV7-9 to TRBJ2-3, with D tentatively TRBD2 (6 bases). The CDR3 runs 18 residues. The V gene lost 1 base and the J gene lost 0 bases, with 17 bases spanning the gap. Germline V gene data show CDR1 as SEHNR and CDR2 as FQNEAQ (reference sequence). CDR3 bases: TGTGCCAGCAGCTTAGGAGAGGGACTTAGCTCTAGCACAGATACGCAGTATTTT. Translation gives CASSLGEGLSSSTDTQYF.

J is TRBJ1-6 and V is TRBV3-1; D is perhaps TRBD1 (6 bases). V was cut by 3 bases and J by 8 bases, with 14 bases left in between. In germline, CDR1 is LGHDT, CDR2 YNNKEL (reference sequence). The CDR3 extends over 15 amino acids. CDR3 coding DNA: TGTGCCAGCAGCCAGAGGGGGGGGACCTATTCACCCCTCCACTTT. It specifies CASSQRGGTYSPLHF.

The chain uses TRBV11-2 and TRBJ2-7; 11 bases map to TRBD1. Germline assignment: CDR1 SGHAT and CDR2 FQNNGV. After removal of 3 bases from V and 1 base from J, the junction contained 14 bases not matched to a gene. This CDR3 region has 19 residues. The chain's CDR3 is CASSFSFSGQGVLSYEQYF. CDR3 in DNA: TGTGCCAGCAGCTTTTCTTTCTCGGGACAGGGGGTTCTTTCCTACGAGCAGTACTTC.

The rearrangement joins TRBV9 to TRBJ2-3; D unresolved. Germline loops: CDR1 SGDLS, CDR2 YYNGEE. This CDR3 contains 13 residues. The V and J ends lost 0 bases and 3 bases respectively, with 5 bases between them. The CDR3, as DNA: TGTGCCAGCAGCGTAGTTGCAACAGATACGCAGTATTTT. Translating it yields CASSVVATDTQYF.

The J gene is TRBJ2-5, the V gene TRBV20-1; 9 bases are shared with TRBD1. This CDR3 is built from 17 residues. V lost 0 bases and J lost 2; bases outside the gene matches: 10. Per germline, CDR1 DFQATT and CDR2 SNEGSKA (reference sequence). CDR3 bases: TGCAGTGCTAGAGATCCGTACAGGGGGCTACGACAAGAGACCCAGTACTTC. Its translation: CSARDPYRGLRQETQYF.

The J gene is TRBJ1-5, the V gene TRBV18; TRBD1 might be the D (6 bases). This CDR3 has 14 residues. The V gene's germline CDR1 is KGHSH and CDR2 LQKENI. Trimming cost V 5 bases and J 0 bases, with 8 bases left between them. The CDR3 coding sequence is TGTGCCAGCTCATTGGGACATAGCAATCAGCCCCAGCATTTT. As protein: CASSLGHSNQPQHF.

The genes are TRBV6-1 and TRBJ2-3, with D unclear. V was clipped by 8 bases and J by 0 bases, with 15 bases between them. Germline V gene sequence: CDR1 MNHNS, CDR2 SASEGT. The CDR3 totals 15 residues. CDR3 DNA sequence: TGTGCCAGCGTGGCAGGACCTAGGAGCACAGATACGCAGTATTTT. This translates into CASVAGPRSTDTQYF.

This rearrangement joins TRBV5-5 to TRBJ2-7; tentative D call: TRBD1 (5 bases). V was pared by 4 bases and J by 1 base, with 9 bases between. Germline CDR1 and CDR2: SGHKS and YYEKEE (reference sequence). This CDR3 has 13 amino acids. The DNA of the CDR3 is TGTGCCAGCAGCACAGGTGATTCCTACGAGCAGTACTTC. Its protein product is CASSTGDSYEQYF.

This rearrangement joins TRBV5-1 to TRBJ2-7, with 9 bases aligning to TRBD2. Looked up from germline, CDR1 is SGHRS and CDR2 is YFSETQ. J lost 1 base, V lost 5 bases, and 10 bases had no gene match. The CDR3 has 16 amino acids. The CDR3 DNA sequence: TGCGCCAGCAGTGCCCAAAAGACTAGCGGATCCTACGAGCAGTACTTC. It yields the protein CASSAQKTSGSYEQYF.

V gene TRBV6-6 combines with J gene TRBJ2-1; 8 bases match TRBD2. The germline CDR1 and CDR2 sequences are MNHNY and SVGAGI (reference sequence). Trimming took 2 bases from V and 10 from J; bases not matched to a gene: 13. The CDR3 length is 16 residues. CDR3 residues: CASSYNPSGWGDEQFF. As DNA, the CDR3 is TGTGCCAGCAGTTACAACCCTAGCGGGTGGGGTGACGAGCAGTTCTTC.

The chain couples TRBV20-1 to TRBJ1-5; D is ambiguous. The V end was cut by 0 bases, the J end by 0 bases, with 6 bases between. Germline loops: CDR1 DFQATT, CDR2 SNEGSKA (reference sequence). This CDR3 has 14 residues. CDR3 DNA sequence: TGCAGTGCTAGAGACGGGGTTAGCAATCAGCCCCAGCATTTT. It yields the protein CSARDGVSNQPQHF.

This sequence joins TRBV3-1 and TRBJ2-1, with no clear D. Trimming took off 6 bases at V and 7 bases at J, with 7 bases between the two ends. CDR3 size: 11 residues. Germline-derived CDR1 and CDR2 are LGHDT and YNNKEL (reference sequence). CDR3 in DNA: TGTGCCAGCAGGCGTAGTAATGAGCAGTTCTTC. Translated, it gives CASRRSNEQFF.

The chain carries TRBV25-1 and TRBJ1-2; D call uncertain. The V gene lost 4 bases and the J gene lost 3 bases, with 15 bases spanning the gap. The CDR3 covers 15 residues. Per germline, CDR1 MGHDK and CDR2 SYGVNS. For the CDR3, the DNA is TGTGCCAGCAGTGGAACGGCCGTTCTGGACTATGGCTACACCTTC. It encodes CASSGTAVLDYGYTF.

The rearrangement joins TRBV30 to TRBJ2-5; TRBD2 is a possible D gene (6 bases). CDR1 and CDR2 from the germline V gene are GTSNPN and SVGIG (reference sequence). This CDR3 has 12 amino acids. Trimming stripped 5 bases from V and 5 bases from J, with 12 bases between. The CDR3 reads CAWCGAGETQYF. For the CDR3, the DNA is TGTGCCTGGTGTGGGGCGGGGGAGACCCAGTACTTC.

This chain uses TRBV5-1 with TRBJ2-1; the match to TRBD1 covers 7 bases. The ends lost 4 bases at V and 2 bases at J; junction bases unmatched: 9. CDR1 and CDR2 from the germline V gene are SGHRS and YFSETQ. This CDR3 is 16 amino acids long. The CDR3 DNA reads TGCGCCAGCAGCGCGGCCCCGGGACAGACCTACAATGAGCAGTTCTTC. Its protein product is CASSAAPGQTYNEQFF. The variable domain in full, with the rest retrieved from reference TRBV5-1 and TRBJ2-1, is KAGVTQTPRYLIKTRGQQVTLSCSPISGHRSVSWYQQTPGQGLQFLFEYFSETQRNKGNFPGRFSGRQFSNSRSEMNVSTLELGDSALYLCASSAAPGQTYNEQFFGPGTRLTVL.